This T cell receptor beta chain appears in the sequencing data of a study of blood T cell repertoires in COVID-19. Across the study: In each case, the material was cDNA or gDNA derived from T cells, B-cell-depleted T cells, or PBMCs.

This clone was counted a single time. CDR3 size: 15 residues. Germline CDR1 reads LNHDA; CDR2 reads SQIVND (reference sequence). Germline trimming cut 3 bases from V and 3 bases from J; bases unmatched to any gene: 2. Enrolment of Seattle patients took place during active infection, and they were followed longitudinally. Measured with immunoSEQ multiplex PCR; TCRdb has only the in-frame clones, and not every one. This table has about 440,000 clones, 70% to 90% appearing once. Sequencing input: peripheral blood. The clonotype originates from a woman in her forties or fifties with COVID-19, enrolled during active disease. The J gene is TRBJ2-3, the V gene TRBV19; 11 bases align to TRBD1. CDR3 DNA sequence: TGTGCCAGTAGTATGGGACAGGGGGTGACAGATACGCAGTATTTT. Translated, it gives CASSMGQGVTDTQYF. The whole variable domain, remainder taken from reference TRBV19 and TRBJ2-3, is DGGITQSPKYLFRKEGQNVTLSCEQNLNHDAMYWYRQDPGQGLRLIYYSQIVNDFQKGDIAEGYSVSREKKESFPLTVTSAQKNPTAFYLCASSMGQGVTDTQYFGPGTRLTVL.